The table lists the clone carrying this T cell receptor (beta chain) with many counts. Antigen: not known. The data stem from a study of CD8 T cells in ankylosing spondylitis. Whole-study findings and limits: Reportedly, significant enrichment of disease-linked clones occurred in matched ankylosing spondylitis synovial fluid. Typical of ankylosing spondylitis blood, it appeared, was a TCR beta motif of under 10 highly homologous variants. There were earlier reports of some motif variants in reactive arthritis synovial fluid and blood.

This CDR3 contains 13 residues. Germline CDR1 SGHKS, CDR2 YYEKEE (reference sequence). V gave up 4 bases and J gave up 1 base, with 8 bases separating them. As the method for making TCR beta libraries, quantitative 5'-RACE with molecular barcodes was used. Via MiXCR, TCRdb re-called the 5' RACE reads, giving one row per CDR3 protein. The profile covers 150,000 to 200,000 distinct CDR3 sequences, with around 18% appearing a single time and about 8% taken by the ten largest. This sequence joins TRBV5-5 and TRBJ2-5; a weak D match, TRBD1 (5 bases). Sequencing was carried out using blood, either unsorted or a sorted T cell fraction (not recorded which). This clonotype was obtained from a male donor with ankylosing spondylitis or in good health (not recorded which). CDR3 DNA: TGTGCCAGCAGCCCCCAGGGCCAAGAGACCCAGTACTTC. Translation gives CASSPQGQETQYF.